Listed below are T cell receptor beta chains from one sample, sequenced in a study of early T cells in non-severe SARS-CoV-2 infection. TCRdb reprocessed the 5' RACE reads with MiXCR, giving one entry per CDR3 protein. The table has roughly 80,000 distinct CDR3 sequences, 5.5% to 7.5% seen once. Sequenced sample: whole blood. Source of these receptors: an adult who was a healthcare worker with PCR-confirmed SARS-CoV-2 infection or an uninfected control (not recorded which). Both conserved end residues are part of each CDR3. A D gene is named only where the DNA matches it firmly. Expanded clones get a size class; other rows say once, few or many, or leave the size out.

V: TRBV20-1
size: many
J: TRBJ2-1
D: TRBD2
DNA: TGCAGTGCTAGAGATCTTGGAGGGAGGGGGCAGTTCTTC
CDR3: CSARDLGGRGQFF

V: TRBV12-3/TRBV12-4
size: many
J: TRBJ1-2
D: -
DNA: TGTGCCAGCAGTTCTCAGATTATTGGCTATGGCTACACCTTC
CDR3: CASSSQIIGYGYTF

V: TRBV27
size: -
J: TRBJ2-5
D: TRBD1
DNA: TGTGCCAGCAGTTTACATAATACCGGGACAGAAGAGACCCAGTACTTC
CDR3: CASSLHNTGTEETQYF

V: TRBV12-3/TRBV12-4
size: few
J: TRBJ2-7
D: -
DNA: TGTGCCAGCAGTTTACAGGGGCGAGCACTGTCGTCGCAGTACTTC
CDR3: CASSLQGRALSSQYF

V: TRBV5-1
size: few
J: TRBJ2-7
D: TRBD1
DNA: TGCGCCAGCAGCTCCAGCCAGGGGGCGATATGGCCCGGAGAGGACGAGCAGTACTTC
CDR3: CASSSSQGAIWPGEDEQYF

V: TRBV11-2
size: few
J: TRBJ2-7
D: -
DNA: TGTGCCAGCAGCTTAGAGGCGGGTCAGGGTATTCTCTACGAGCAGTACTTC
CDR3: CASSLEAGQGILYEQYF

V: TRBV29-1
size: many
J: TRBJ2-1
D: TRBD2
DNA: TGCAGCGCCGAGGGACTAGCATACAATGAGCAGTTCTTC
CDR3: CSAEGLAYNEQFF

V: TRBV11-2
size: few
J: TRBJ2-3
D: -
DNA: TGTGCCAGCAGTAACGGAAGATCTGGGAGTGATACGCAGTATTTT
CDR3: CASSNGRSGSDTQYF

V: TRBV3-1
size: -
J: TRBJ2-1
D: TRBD2
DNA: TGTGCCAGCAGCCCCAGGAGCGGGGGGGCCAATGAGCAGTTCTTC
CDR3: CASSPRSGGANEQFF

V: TRBV18
size: -
J: TRBJ2-5
D: TRBD2
DNA: TGTGCCAGCTCACCACCCGAGAGACTAGCGGAAGAGACCCAGTACTTC
CDR3: CASSPPERLAEETQYF

V: TRBV11-2
size: -
J: TRBJ2-2
D: -
DNA: TGTGCCAGCAGCTTAGCAGGTGGCAGGGGCACCGGGGAGCTGTTTTTT
CDR3: CASSLAGGRGTGELFF

V: TRBV18
size: many
J: TRBJ2-1
D: -
DNA: TGTGCCAGCTCACAAACCGGGATCACGCCCCCTAACAATGAGCAGTTCTTC
CDR3: CASSQTGITPPNNEQFF

V: TRBV21-1
size: many
J: TRBJ1-3
D: -
DNA: TGTGCCAGCAGACGACAGGGACCATCACGCTCTGGAAACACCATATATTTT
CDR3: CASRRQGPSRSGNTIYF

V: TRBV12-3/TRBV12-4
size: -
J: TRBJ2-3
D: -
DNA: TGTGCCAGCACTAAATCCGCCAGCACAGATACGCAGTATTTT
CDR3: CASTKSASTDTQYF

V: TRBV11-2
size: -
J: TRBJ2-7
D: -
DNA: TGTGCCAGCAGCTTAGATACTGGACAAACCTACGAGCAGTACTTC
CDR3: CASSLDTGQTYEQYF

V: TRBV4-2
size: -
J: TRBJ2-2
D: -
DNA: TGTGCCAGCAGCCAAGTCCGCGGGTCACTGACCGGGGAGCTGTTTTTT
CDR3: CASSQVRGSLTGELFF

V: TRBV4-1
size: few
J: TRBJ1-1
D: -
DNA: TGCGCCAGCAGCCAAGGCCCCCAGGGAGGCACTGAAGCTTTCTTT
CDR3: CASSQGPQGGTEAFF

V: TRBV9
size: many
J: TRBJ1-1
D: -
DNA: TGTGCCAGCAGCCTCAGTAACATGAACACTGAAGCTTTCTTT
CDR3: CASSLSNMNTEAFF

V: TRBV20-1
size: many
J: TRBJ2-7
D: -
DNA: TGCAGTGCTACCGGGACGGGAACCTACGAGCAGTACTTC
CDR3: CSATGTGTYEQYF

V: TRBV10-2
size: many
J: TRBJ2-7
D: -
DNA: TGCGCCAGCACCCAGGGGTACGAGCAGTACTTC
CDR3: CASTQGYEQYF

V: TRBV6-2/TRBV6-3
size: many
J: TRBJ2-1
D: -
DNA: TGTGCCAGCAGCATCGGGCCCTCTTCCTTCTTC
CDR3: CASSIGPSSFF

V: TRBV12-3/TRBV12-4
size: many
J: TRBJ2-1
D: TRBD2
DNA: TGTGCCAGCACTATAGCGGGGGGGCCCTCCTACAATGAGCAGTTCTTC
CDR3: CASTIAGGPSYNEQFF

V: TRBV7-2
size: -
J: TRBJ2-3
D: TRBD2
DNA: TGTGCCAGCAGCGCTATGCTAGCGGGGCCGCAGTATTTT
CDR3: CASSAMLAGPQYF

V: TRBV7-6
size: many
J: TRBJ2-3
D: TRBD2
DNA: TGTGCCAGCAGCTTAGTGGGTAGCGGGGGAACGGATACGCAGTATTTT
CDR3: CASSLVGSGGTDTQYF

V: TRBV13
size: many
J: TRBJ1-4
D: TRBD1
DNA: TGTGCCAGCAGCTTAGAGGGGACAGGGAATGAAAAACTGTTTTTT
CDR3: CASSLEGTGNEKLFF

V: TRBV5-5
size: many
J: TRBJ2-6
D: -
DNA: TGTGCCAGCAGCTTGGATTTTGGCTCTGGGGCCAACGTCCTGACTTTC
CDR3: CASSLDFGSGANVLTF